This record concerns one T cell receptor (beta chain) sequence. The antigen is unknown. The data stem from a study of human T cells and chemical hapten exposure. General study findings and limits: Donors' alopecia may make their immune response differ from healthy people's.

TCRdb re-called the RACE reads with MiXCR, one entry per CDR3 protein. The table records 210,000 or so distinct CDR3 sequences, around 23% of them present only once. Time point in this sample: patch test 3, about 24 weeks after DPC sensitization. Treatment given: therapeutic diphenylcyclopropenone sensitization with weekly scalp DPC. The authors extracted total RNA from unfractionated whole blood. Trimming pared 6 bases from V and 6 bases from J, leaving 9 bases between. This CDR3 spans 10 amino acids. Germline V CDR1 and CDR2: DFQATT, SNEGSKA (reference sequence). The sequence came from a woman aged 40-49 years with alopecia areata. Some clones in this sample may be carry-over from other donors' samples. The rearrangement uses TRBV20-1 and TRBJ2-7; unclear D gene. The starting material was whole blood, obtained in connection with sensitization to the hapten diphenylcyclopropenone (DPC). This chain's CDR3 is CSAPAIEQYF. The CDR3 DNA reads as TGCAGTGCCCCGGCGATCGAGCAGTACTTC.